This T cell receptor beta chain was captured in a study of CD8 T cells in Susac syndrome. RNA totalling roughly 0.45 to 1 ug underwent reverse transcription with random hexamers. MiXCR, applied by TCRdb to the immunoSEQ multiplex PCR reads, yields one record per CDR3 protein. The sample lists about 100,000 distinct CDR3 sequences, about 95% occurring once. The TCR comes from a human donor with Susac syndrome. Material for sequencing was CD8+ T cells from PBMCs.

CDR3 coding DNA: TGTGCCAGCAGCCCGCGGGGGGAAACACCCGAGCAGTACTTC. Translation: CASSPRGETPEQYF. V and J are TRBV7-9 and TRBJ2-7, with 8 bases identical to TRBD2. The CDR3 is 14 residues long. Germline V gene sequence: CDR1 SEHNR, CDR2 FQNEAQ (reference sequence). V was clipped by 5 bases and J by 6 bases; unmatched bases: 9.